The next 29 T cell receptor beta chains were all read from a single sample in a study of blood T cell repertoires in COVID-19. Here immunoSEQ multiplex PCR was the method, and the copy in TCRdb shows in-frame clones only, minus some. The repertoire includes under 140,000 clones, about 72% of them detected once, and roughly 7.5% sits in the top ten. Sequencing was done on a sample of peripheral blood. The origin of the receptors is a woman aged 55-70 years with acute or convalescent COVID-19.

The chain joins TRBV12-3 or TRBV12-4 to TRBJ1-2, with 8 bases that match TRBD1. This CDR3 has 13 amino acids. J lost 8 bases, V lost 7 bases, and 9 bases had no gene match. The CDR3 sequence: CASNIQGAGGYTF. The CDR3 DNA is TGTGCCAGCAACATTCAGGGGGCGGGCGGCTACACCTTC.

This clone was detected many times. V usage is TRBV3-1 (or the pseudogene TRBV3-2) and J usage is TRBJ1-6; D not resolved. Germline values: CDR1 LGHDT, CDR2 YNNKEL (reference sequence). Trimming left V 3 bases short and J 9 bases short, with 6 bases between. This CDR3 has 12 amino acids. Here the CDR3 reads CASSQAVSPLHF. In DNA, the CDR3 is TGTGCCAGCAGCCAGGCCGTTTCACCCCTCCACTTT.

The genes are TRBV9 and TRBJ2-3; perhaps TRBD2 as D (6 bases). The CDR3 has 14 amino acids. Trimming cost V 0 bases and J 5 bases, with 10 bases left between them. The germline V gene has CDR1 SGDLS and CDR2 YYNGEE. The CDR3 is CASSVEAGGDTQYF. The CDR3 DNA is TGTGCCAGCAGCGTAGAAGCGGGTGGAGATACGCAGTATTTT.

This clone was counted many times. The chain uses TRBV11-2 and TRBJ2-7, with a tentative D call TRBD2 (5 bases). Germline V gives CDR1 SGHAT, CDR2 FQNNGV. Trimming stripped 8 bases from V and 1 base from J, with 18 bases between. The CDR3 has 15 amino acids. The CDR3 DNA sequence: TGTGCCAGCCGACAATTCCGGGATCCGTCCTACGAGCAGTACTTC. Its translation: CASRQFRDPSYEQYF.

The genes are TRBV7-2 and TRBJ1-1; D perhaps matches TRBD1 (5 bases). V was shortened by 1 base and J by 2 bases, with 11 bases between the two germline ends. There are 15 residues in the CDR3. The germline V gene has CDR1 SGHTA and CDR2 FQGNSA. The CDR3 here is CASSLGGGPNTEAFF. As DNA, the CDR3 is TGTGCCAGCAGCTTAGGCGGGGGACCTAACACTGAAGCTTTCTTT.

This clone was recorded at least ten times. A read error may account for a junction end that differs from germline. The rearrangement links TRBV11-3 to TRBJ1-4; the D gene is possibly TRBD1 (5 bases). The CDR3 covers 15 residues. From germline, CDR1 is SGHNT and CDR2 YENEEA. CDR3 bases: TGTGCCAGCAGCTTTCGTGCGGGGGGGAATGTAAAACTGTTTTTT. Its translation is CASSFRAGGNVKLFF.

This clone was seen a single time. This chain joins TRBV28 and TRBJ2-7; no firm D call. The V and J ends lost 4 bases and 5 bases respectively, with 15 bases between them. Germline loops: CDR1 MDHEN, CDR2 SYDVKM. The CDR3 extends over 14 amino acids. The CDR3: CASSSRPSMDEQYF. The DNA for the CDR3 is TGTGCCAGCAGTTCCAGGCCCAGTATGGACGAGCAGTACTTC.

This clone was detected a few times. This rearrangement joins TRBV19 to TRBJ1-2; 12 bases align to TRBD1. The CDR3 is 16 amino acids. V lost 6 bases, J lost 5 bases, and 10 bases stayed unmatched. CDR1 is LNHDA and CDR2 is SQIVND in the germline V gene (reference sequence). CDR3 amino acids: CASRDPGQGAGYGYTF. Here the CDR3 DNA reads TGTGCCAGTAGGGATCCGGGACAGGGGGCTGGGTATGGCTACACCTTC.

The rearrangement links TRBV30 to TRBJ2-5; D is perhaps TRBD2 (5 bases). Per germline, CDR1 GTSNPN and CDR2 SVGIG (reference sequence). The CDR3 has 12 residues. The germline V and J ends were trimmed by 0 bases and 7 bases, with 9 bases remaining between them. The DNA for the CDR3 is TGTGCCTGGAGTGTACCCCGGGGGACCCAGTACTTC. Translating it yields CAWSVPRGTQYF.

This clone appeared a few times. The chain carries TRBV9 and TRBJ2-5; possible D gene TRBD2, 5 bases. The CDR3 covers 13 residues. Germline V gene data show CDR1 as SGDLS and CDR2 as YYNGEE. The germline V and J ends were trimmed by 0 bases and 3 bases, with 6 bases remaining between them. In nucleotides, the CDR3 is TGTGCCAGCAGCGTAGGACTAAAAGAGACCCAGTACTTC. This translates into CASSVGLKETQYF.

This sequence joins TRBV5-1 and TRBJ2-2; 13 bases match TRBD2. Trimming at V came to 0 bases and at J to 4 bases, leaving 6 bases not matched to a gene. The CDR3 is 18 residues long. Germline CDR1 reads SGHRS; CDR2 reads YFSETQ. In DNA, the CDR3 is TGCGCCAGCAGCTTGGACCAGACTAGCGGGGGGCGCACCGGGGAGCTGTTTTTT. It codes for CASSLDQTSGGRTGELFF.

The CDR3, as DNA: TGCGCCAGCAGCCAGGATCAGCCCACAGATACGCAGTATTTT. It codes for CASSQDQPTDTQYF. The chain combines TRBV5-1 with TRBJ2-3; D is unclear. V lost 4 bases, J lost 2 bases, and 11 bases lay in between. Per germline, CDR1 SGHRS and CDR2 YFSETQ. CDR3 size: 14 residues.

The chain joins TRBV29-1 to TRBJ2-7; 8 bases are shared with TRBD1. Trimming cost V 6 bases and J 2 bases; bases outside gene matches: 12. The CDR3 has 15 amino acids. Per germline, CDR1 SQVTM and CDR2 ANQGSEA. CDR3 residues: CSVTAGTGFPYEQYF. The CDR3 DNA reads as TGCAGCGTCACTGCCGGGACAGGTTTCCCCTACGAGCAGTACTTC.

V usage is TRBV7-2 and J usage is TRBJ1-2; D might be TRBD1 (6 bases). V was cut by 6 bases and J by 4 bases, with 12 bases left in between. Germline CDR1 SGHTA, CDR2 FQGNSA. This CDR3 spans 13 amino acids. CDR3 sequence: CASSPGQTYGYTF. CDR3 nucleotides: TGTGCCAGCAGTCCCGGACAGACCTATGGCTACACCTTC.

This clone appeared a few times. The CDR3 reads CASRPGLAVGETQYF. CDR3 coding DNA: TGTGCCAGCAGACCGGGACTAGCGGTTGGGGAGACCCAGTACTTC. The chain carries TRBV6-5 and TRBJ2-5, with 11 bases identical to TRBD2. The V and J ends lost 6 bases and 5 bases, in that order; junction bases with no gene match: 8. The CDR3 is 15 amino acids. Germline CDR1 MNHEY, CDR2 SVGAGI.

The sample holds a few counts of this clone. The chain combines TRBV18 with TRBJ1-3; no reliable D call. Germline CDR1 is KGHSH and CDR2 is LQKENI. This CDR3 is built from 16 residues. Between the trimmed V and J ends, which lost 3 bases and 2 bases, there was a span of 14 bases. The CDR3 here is CASSPVGEGAGNTIYF. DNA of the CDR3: TGTGCCAGCTCACCCGTCGGGGAGGGTGCTGGAAACACCATATATTTT.

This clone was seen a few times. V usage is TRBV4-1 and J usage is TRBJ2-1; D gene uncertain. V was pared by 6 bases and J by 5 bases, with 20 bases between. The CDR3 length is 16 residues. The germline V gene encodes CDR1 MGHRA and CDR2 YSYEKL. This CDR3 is CASRSFDQRPDNEQFF. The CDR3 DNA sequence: TGCGCCAGCAGATCCTTCGATCAGCGCCCTGACAATGAGCAGTTCTTC.

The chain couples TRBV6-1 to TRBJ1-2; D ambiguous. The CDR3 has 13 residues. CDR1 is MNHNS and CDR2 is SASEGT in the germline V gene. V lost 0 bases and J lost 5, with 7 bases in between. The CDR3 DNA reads TGTGCCAGCAGTGAAGCAGCAGGTTATGGCTACACCTTC. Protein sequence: CASSEAAGYGYTF.

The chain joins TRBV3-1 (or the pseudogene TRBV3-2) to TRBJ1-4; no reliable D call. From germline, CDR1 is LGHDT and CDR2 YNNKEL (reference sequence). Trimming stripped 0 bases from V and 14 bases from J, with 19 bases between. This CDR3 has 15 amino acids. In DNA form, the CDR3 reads TGTGCCAGCAGCCAAGAAATTACTTGGAGGGAGAGTCTGTTTTTT. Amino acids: CASSQEITWRESLFF.

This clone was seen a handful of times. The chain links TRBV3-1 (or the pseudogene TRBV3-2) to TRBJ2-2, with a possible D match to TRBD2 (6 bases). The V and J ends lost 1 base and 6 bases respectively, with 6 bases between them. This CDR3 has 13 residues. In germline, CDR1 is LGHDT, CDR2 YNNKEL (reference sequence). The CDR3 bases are TGTGCCAGCAGCCAAGGGGAGGCCGGGGAGCTGTTTTTT. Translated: CASSQGEAGELFF.

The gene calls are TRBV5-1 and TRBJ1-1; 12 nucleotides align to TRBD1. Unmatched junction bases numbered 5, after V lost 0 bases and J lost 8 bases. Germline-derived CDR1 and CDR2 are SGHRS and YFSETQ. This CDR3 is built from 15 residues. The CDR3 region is CASSLEWDRGREAFF. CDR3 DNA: TGCGCCAGCAGCTTGGAATGGGACAGGGGGCGAGAAGCTTTCTTT.

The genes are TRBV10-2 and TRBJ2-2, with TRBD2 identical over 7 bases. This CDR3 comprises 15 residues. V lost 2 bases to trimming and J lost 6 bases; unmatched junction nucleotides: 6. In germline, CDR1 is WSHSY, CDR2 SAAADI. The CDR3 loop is CASSELRLASGELFF. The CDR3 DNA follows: TGCGCCAGCAGTGAGCTTAGACTAGCTTCCGGGGAGCTGTTTTTT.

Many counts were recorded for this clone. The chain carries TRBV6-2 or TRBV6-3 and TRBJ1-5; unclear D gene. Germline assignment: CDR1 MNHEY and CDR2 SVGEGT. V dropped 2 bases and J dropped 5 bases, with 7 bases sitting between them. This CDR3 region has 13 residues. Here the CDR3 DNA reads TGTGCCAGCAGTTACATCGGGTATCAGCCCCAGCATTTT. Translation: CASSYIGYQPQHF.

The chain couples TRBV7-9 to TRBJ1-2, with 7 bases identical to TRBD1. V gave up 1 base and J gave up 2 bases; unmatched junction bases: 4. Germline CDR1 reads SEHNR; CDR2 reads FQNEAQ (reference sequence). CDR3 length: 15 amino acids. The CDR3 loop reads CASSLGQGPNYGYTF. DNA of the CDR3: TGTGCCAGCAGCTTAGGACAGGGTCCCAACTATGGCTACACCTTC.

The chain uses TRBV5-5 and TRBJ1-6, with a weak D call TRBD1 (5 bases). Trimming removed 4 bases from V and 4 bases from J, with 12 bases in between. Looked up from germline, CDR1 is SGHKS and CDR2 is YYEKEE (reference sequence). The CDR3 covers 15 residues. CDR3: CASSEITGYNSPLHF. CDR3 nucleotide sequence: TGTGCCAGCAGCGAGATTACAGGTTATAATTCACCCCTCCACTTT.

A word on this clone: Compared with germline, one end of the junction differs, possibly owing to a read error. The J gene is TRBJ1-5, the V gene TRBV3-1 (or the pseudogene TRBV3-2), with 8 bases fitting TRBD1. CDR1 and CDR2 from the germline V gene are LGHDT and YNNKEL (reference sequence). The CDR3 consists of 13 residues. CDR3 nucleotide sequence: TGTGCCAGCAGCCGGACAGGGAATCCGCCCCAGCATTTT. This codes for CASSRTGNPPQHF.

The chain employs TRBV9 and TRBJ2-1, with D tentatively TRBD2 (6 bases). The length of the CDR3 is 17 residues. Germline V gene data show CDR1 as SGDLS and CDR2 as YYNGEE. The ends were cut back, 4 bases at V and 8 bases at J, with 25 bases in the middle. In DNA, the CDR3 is TGTGCCAGCAGCCCATTTGAGGGCCGGGGGAAAAGGTATGAGCAGTTCTTC. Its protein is CASSPFEGRGKRYEQFF. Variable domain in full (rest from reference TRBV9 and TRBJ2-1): DSGVTQTPKHLITATGQRVTLRCSPRSGDLSVYWYQQSLDQGLQFLIQYYNGEERAKGNILERFSAQQFPDLHSELNLSSLELGDSALYFCASSPFEGRGKRYEQFFGPGTRLTVL.

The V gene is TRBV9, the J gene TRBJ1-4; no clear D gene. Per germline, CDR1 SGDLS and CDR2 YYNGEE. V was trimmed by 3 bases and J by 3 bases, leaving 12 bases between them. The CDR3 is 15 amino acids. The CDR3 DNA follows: TGTGCCAGCAGCGGGAGGACTTCTTCTAATGAAAAACTGTTTTTT. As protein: CASSGRTSSNEKLFF.

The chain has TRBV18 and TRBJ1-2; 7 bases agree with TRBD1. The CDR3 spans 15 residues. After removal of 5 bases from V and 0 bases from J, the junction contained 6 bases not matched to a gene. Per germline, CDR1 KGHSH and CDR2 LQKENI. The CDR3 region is CASSSGQRANYGYTF. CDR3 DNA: TGTGCCAGCTCATCGGGACAGCGGGCTAACTATGGCTACACCTTC.